This T cell receptor beta chain was obtained from a study of T cells after yellow fever vaccination. About the study: Where fractions had low cell numbers, libraries were prepared from them with the SMART-Seq v4 Ultra Low Input RNA kit.

In the case of this clonotype: Its antigen remains unidentified.

Study results and limitations: Peak timing came faster in the weaker secondary response, day 5 versus 15.

TCRdb used MiXCR to reprocess the 5' RACE reads, holding one entry per CDR3 protein. Found here are about 580,000 distinct CDR3 sequences, about 17% of them singletons; the top ten hold approximately 15%. The CDR3 spans 14 residues. Germline CDR1 is LGHNA and CDR2 is YSLEER. After removal of 5 bases from V and 1 base from J, the junction contained 5 bases not matched to a gene. The genes are TRBV4-3 and TRBJ2-7, with 7 positions matching TRBD1. This sequence originates from a man aged 18 to 29 who received the YFV17D yellow fever vaccine. The material was PBMCs, obtained around 5 days after the first yellow fever vaccination. The CDR3 bases are TGCGCCAGCAGCGGCCGGGACAGATCCTACGAGCAGTACGTC. Translated: CASSGRDRSYEQYV.